This T cell receptor beta chain emerged from a study of control samples from healthy donors and cancer patients. Trimming removed 8 bases at V and 5 bases at J, with 9 bases between. The CDR3 is made up of 12 amino acids. Germline V gene sequence: CDR1 KGHDR, CDR2 SFDVKD. Measured with immunoSEQ multiplex PCR; TCRdb has only the in-frame clones, and not every one. The repertoire holds approximately 110,000 clones, with about 89% as singletons. This clone was counted ten times or more. The V call is TRBV24-1, the J call TRBJ2-4; D perhaps matches TRBD2 (6 bases). The source is a woman between 18 and 30 years old in good health. The sequenced sample consisted of blood. CDR3 region: CATMGGENIQYF. CDR3 coding DNA: TGTGCCACCATGGGGGGAGAAAACATTCAGTACTTC.